Presented here are 8 T cell receptor beta chains from one specimen sequenced in a study of blood T cell repertoires in COVID-19. Using immunoSEQ multiplex PCR, the repertoire was profiled, and TCRdb retains in-frame clones only, with some absent. The sample has approximately 200,000 clones; about 82% are singletons. Source material: peripheral blood. These receptors were taken from a young woman with acute or convalescent COVID-19.

The chain has TRBV19 and TRBJ2-2, with D possibly being TRBD2 (6 bases). Trimming took 3 bases from V and 6 from J, leaving 14 bases between them. Germline V gene lookup returns CDR1 LNHDA and CDR2 SQIVND (reference sequence). The length of the CDR3 is 15 residues. CDR3 protein: CASSIGGSSSGELFF. The CDR3 nucleotides are TGTGCCAGTAGTATTGGGGGGAGTAGCTCCGGGGAGCTGTTTTTT. The full variable domain, in which reference TRBV19 and TRBJ2-2 provide the parts outside the CDR3, is DGGITQSPKYLFRKEGQNVTLSCEQNLNHDAMYWYRQDPGQGLRLIYYSQIVNDFQKGDIAEGYSVSREKKESFPLTVTSAQKNPTAFYLCASSIGGSSSGELFFGEGSRLTVL.

This rearrangement joins TRBV19 to TRBJ1-6; D may be TRBD1 (6 bases). Trimming removed 2 bases at V and 10 bases at J, with 15 bases between. Germline loops: CDR1 LNHDA, CDR2 SQIVND (reference sequence). CDR3 size: 15 residues. In nucleotides, the CDR3 is TGTGCCAGTAGTATATCTGGGGGCCTTAAATCACCCCTCCACTTT. Protein: CASSISGGLKSPLHF.

V and J are TRBV5-1 and TRBJ1-6; 10 positions agree with TRBD1. The germline gives CDR1 SGHRS, CDR2 YFSETQ. The CDR3 consists of 17 residues. V lost 2 bases to trimming and J lost 7 bases; unmatched junction nucleotides: 9. The CDR3 bases are TGCGCCAGCAGCTTCTACCTCTCGGGACAGGGGAATTCACCCCTCCACTTT. It codes for CASSFYLSGQGNSPLHF.

The chain recombines TRBV6-5 with TRBJ2-4; 7 bases are a match to TRBD1. This CDR3 is built from 15 residues. Germline CDR1 reads MNHEY; CDR2 reads SVGAGI. The V and J ends lost 5 bases and 7 bases, in that order; junction bases with no gene match: 11. This CDR3 is CASSRQGASGNIQYF. CDR3 DNA sequence: TGTGCCAGCAGTAGACAGGGTGCCTCGGGGAACATTCAGTACTTC.

This chain joins TRBV11-2 and TRBJ2-7; 11 bases are a match to TRBD2. CDR3 size: 15 residues. CDR1 is SGHAT, CDR2 FQNNGV, per germline. The V and J ends lost 4 bases and 6 bases, in that order; junction bases with no gene match: 8. The CDR3 loop is CASSSELAGGREQYF. The CDR3, as DNA: TGTGCCAGCAGCTCAGAGCTAGCGGGGGGTCGCGAGCAGTACTTC.

The CDR3 coding sequence is TGTGCCAGCAGTTTAGGGACTAGCGGGAGGGTGTACGCCTACAATGAGCAGTTCTTC. It is translated as CASSLGTSGRVYAYNEQFF. This rearrangement joins TRBV6-2 or TRBV6-3 to TRBJ2-1; 16 bases are a match to TRBD2. Per germline, CDR1 MNHEY and CDR2 SVGEGT. V dropped 4 bases and J dropped 2; count of bases not matched to a gene: 8. The CDR3 consists of 19 residues.

CDR3 region: CASTVSTGYYGYTF. The CDR3 coding sequence is TGTGCCAGTACCGTATCAACAGGGTACTATGGCTACACCTTC. The rearrangement links TRBV19 to TRBJ1-2; a possible D gene is TRBD1 (6 bases). Trimming cost V 7 bases and J 3 bases, with 15 bases left between them. Germline lookup yields CDR1 LNHDA and CDR2 SQIVND (reference sequence). The CDR3 is 14 residues long.

The V and J genes are TRBV5-1 and TRBJ1-2; possibly TRBD1 for D (6 bases). CDR1 is SGHRS, CDR2 YFSETQ, per germline. The CDR3 totals 17 residues. The V end lost 4 bases, the J end lost 1 base, and 20 bases lay between the germline ends. CDR3 amino acids: CASSPEIGGADNYGYTF. The CDR3 DNA follows: TGCGCCAGCAGCCCAGAGATAGGGGGGGCCGATAACTATGGCTACACCTTC.